This record looks at one T cell receptor (beta chain) sequence and its context. Germline V CDR1 and CDR2: KGHDR, SFDVKD. The V and J ends lost 5 bases and 3 bases respectively, with 8 bases between them. This CDR3 is 13 amino acids long. The second PCR ran about 6 to 12 cycles with a sample-barcoded 5' primer and J-beta primers. One entry per CDR3 protein, called by TCRdb with MiXCR from the 5' RACE reads. The sample comprises more than 750,000 distinct CDR3 sequences, 25% to 30% of which are singletons, and roughly 10% rests with the top ten. This entry belongs to a study of blood T cells in healthy people across ages. This sample also appeared in a second study, on T cells of mothers and their children. From that paper: Donors comprised three healthy Caucasian mothers plus their six children.

The sample taken for sequencing was blood. The chain links TRBV24-1 to TRBJ2-3; D gene unclear. The sequence was collected from a woman aged 40-49 years in good health. The CDR3 sequence: CATSGSPTDTQYF. In nucleotides, the CDR3 is TGTGCCACCAGTGGGTCTCCGACAGATACGCAGTATTTT.